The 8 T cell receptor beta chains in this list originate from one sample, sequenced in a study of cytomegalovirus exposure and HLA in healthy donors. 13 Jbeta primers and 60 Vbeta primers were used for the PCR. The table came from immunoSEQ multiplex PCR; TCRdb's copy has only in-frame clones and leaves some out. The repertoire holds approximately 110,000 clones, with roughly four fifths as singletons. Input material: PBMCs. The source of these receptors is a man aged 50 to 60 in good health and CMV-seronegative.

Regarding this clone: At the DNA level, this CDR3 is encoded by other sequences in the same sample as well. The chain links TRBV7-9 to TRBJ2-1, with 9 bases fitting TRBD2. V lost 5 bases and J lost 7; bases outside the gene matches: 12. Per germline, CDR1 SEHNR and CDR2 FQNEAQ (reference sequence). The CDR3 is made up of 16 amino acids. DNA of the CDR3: TGTGCCAGCAGCCCGCGAGGAGCGGGGGGCTTTAATGAGCAGTTCTTC. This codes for CASSPRGAGGFNEQFF.

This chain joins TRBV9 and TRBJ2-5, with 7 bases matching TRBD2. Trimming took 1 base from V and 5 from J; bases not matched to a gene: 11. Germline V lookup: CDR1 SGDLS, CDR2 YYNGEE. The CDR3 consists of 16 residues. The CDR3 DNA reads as TGTGCCAGCAGCGTAAGTTCTGCGGGGGAAGGGGAGACCCAGTACTTC. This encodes CASSVSSAGEGETQYF.

CDR3 sequence reads: CASSQTVTSTDTQYF. CDR3 DNA: TGTGCCAGCAGCCAGACAGTTACTAGCACAGATACGCAGTATTTT. The V call is TRBV4-2, the J call TRBJ2-3; D might be TRBD1 (5 bases). Germline assignment: CDR1 LGHNA and CDR2 YNFKEQ. V was pared by 3 bases and J by 0 bases, with 10 bases between. This CDR3 is built from 15 residues.

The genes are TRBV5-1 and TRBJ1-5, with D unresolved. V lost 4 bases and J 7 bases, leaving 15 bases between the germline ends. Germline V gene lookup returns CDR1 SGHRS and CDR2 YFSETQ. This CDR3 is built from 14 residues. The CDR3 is CASSARTDGQPQHF. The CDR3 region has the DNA TGCGCCAGCAGCGCCCGAACAGATGGGCAGCCCCAGCATTTT.

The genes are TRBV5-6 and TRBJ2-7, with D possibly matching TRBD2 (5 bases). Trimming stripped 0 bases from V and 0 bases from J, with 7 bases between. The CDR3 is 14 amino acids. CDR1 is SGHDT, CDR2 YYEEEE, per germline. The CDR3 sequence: CASSLVGSSYEQYF. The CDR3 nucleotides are TGTGCCAGCAGCTTGGTGGGGAGCTCCTACGAGCAGTACTTC.

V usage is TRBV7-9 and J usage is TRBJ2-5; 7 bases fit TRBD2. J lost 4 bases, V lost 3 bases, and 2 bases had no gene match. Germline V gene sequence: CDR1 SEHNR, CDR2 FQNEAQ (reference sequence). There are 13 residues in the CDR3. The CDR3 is CASSLGGTETQYF. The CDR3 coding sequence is TGTGCCAGCAGCTTGGGAGGGACAGAGACCCAGTACTTC.

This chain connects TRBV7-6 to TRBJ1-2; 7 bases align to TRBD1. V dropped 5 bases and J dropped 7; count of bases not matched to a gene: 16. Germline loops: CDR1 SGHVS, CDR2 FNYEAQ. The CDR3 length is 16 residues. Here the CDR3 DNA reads TGTGCCAGCAGCATCCGGTTAGGGGGCGACTTAAGTGGCTACACCTTC. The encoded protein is CASSIRLGGDLSGYTF.

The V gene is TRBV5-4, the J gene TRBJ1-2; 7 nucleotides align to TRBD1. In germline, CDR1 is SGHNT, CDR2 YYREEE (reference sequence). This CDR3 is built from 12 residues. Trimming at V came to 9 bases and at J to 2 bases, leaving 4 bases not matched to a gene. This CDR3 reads CATLGQNYGYTF. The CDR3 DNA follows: TGTGCCACCTTGGGACAGAACTATGGCTACACCTTC.